This T cell receptor (beta chain) was captured by sequencing in a study of naive and memory T cell subsets (dated by TCRdb to between 2016 and 2019). General notes on the study: In the figure summarizing the skin biopsy and whole blood samples, approximately ten blood donors, 7 tuberculin skin test biopsies and 3 saline control biopsies were reported. PCR2 was typically a SYBR Green qPCR stopped at a set threshold; low-input samples could instead use end-point PCR (around 6 cycles). General study outcomes and caveats: The RNA-based method was acknowledged as potentially sensitive to TCR transcript changes with T cell activation and differentiation.

The library relied on 5' RACE. The ligated cDNA was amplified by four rounds of PCR, in which nested alpha and beta constant region primers were used together with the SP2 primer. For the blood and skin samples, TCR RNA was reverse transcribed with SuperScript IV using primers for the alpha and beta constant regions. Using T4 RNA ligase 1, an oligonucleotide carrying both the Illumina SP2 primer and a UMI was ligated onto the 3' end of the cDNA. The 12-nucleotide UMI was composed of two random hexamers separated by an eight-base spacer, which was included to prevent hairpin formation. TCR alpha and beta chain libraries were processed separately from the second PCR onward, with dual indexing for multiplexing. After pooling, the indexed libraries were analyzed by capillary electrophoresis and sequenced on either an Illumina MiSeq or NextSeq. PhiX DNA at roughly 4.5-8% was spiked into libraries to increase base diversity and improve cluster recognition. For the original study's pipeline: Demultiplexor pulled UMIs out of read 2, joined the UMIs with the TCR sequence from read 1, and separated reads according to sample indices. V and J genes and V-J junctions were identified by Decombinator, which gave every TCR a five-part identifier that included V and J deletions. Collapsinator used UMIs to correct sequencing errors and PCR amplification heterogeneity, producing a UMI-based abundance for each TCR. CDR3Translator turned identifiers into nucleotide sequence, translated that sequence into amino acids, and pulled out CDR3 regions based on terminal motifs. Error-corrected alpha and beta TCR counts from blood and skin were compared after normalization to input RNA amount. TCRdb reran the public reads through fastp at Q25 and MiXCR, keeping productive beta chains. Each record represents a unique CDR3 protein, reported with the most common genes and DNA among its rows. The V and J calls here are based on TCRdb, not the publication. The sample table lists over 45,000 distinct CDR3 sequences, roughly 4.7% of them with a count of one. The ten largest clones represent around 0.84% of the sample.

Including cysteine and phenylalanine, the CDR3 has 14 amino acids. This entry keeps only the CDR3 DNA: 42 bases, framed from base 1. V was cut back by 6 bases and J by 2 bases, leaving a gap of 12 bases between them. The germline V gene (reference sequence) provides CDR1 LNHDA and CDR2 SQIVND. Using 3' ligation of a UMI-containing oligonucleotide to TCR cDNA, the study laid out a robust and sensitive protocol to amplify, sequence and analyze TCRs. Whole blood analysis involved drawing roughly 2.5 ml of peripheral blood from adult healthy volunteers into Tempus tubes and then extracting RNA following the manufacturer's instructions. Total RNA was treated with RQ1 DNase, without cell sorting, prior to reverse transcription, with an input of roughly 1 to 1000 ng being targeted. Skin biopsy and whole blood libraries were made to test pipeline robustness in samples where T cells form a minority population.

Comments on this clonotype: Its antigen is currently not known. The input lacks base qualities; no much larger clone sits a single base away.

The chain joins TRBV19 to TRBJ2-3, with an unclear D gene assignment. This sequence was found in a female donor in good health. The DNA is as follows: TGTGCCAGTAGCTTCTTATCGTCCACAGATACGCAGTATTTT. This is translated as CASSFLSSTDTQYF.